This T cell receptor beta chain derives from a study of blood T cell repertoires in COVID-19. In the study overall: Spain, Italy and the United States supplied samples that represented acute and convalescent COVID-19.

Germline loops: CDR1 SGHNT, CDR2 YYREEE (reference sequence). With 0 bases clipped from V and 5 bases from J, the junction kept 6 bases outside the gene matches. The CDR3 is made up of 15 amino acids. Enrollees, about 18 to 89 years old, lived in 24 US areas. In the study's own analysis: Reference gene primer amplification gave estimated nucleated cell counts. Sequencing used immunoSEQ multiplex PCR; TCRdb keeps in-frame clones, though not all of them. That table furnishes V, J and clone size, whereas the DNA furnished D and trimming. The table lists 200,000 to 300,000 clones, about 89% of them singletons, with under 9.5% in the top ten.

The source material was PBMCs or T cells enriched from blood (not recorded which). The chain combines TRBV5-4 with TRBJ2-3, with TRBD2 matching 7 bases. The sequence came from a man aged 40-55 years who had recovered from COVID-19. The CDR3 sequence: CASSLGLAGQDTQYF. Here the CDR3 DNA reads TGTGCCAGCAGCTTGGGGTTAGCGGGCCAAGATACGCAGTATTTT.